Detailed here is one T cell receptor (beta chain). This record comes from a study of T cell changes during pregnancy in multiple sclerosis. Libraries were prepared by immunoSEQ multiplex PCR; TCRdb keeps only in-frame clonotypes and omits some of them. The sample shows more than 55,000 clones, roughly 91% of them seen only once. The V gene lost 0 bases and the J gene lost 6 bases, with 11 bases spanning the gap. Germline loops: CDR1 GTSNPN, CDR2 SVGIG (reference sequence). This CDR3 has 13 residues. This TCR derives from a female donor with multiple sclerosis, enrolled in a pregnancy study. The input for sequencing was peripheral blood, taken in the second trimester of pregnancy. This chain joins TRBV30 and TRBJ1-2; D is undetermined. The CDR3 loop reads CAWSVLFEHGYTF. The CDR3 DNA reads TGTGCCTGGAGTGTACTGTTTGAGCATGGCTACACCTTC.